The text below deals with one T cell receptor beta chain. CDR1 ENHRY and CDR2 SYGVKD come from the germline V gene. This CDR3 is 14 amino acids long. V lost 7 bases and J 0 bases, leaving 13 bases between the germline ends. These data come from a study of cytotoxic CD8 clonotypes in ibrutinib-treated CLL. The table came from immunoSEQ multiplex PCR; TCRdb's copy has only in-frame clones and leaves some out. The table has 150,000 or so clones, 80% seen once. This TCR was recovered from a human donor with chronic lymphocytic leukemia. This chain joins TRBV10-3 and TRBJ2-7; D not resolved. The sequences come from PBMCs, collected after 36 months of ibrutinib treatment. In DNA, the CDR3 is TGTGCCATCAAACAACACGGACGCTCCTACGAGCAGTACTTC. Translating it yields CAIKQHGRSYEQYF.